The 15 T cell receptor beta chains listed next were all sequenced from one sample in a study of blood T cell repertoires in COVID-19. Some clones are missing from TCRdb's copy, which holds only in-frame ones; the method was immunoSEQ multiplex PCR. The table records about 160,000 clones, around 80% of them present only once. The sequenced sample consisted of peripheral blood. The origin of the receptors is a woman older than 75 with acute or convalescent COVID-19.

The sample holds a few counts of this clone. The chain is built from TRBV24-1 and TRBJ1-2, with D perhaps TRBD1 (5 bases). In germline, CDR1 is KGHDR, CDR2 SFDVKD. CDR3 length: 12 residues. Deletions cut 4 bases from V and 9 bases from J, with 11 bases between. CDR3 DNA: TGTGCCACCAGTGACACCCCAGGGAGCTACACCTTC. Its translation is CATSDTPGSYTF.

The CDR3 coding sequence is TGTGCCAGCAGCTTGTCGGGGGTCACAGGTTCTTCTGGCTACACCTTC. Protein product: CASSLSGVTGSSGYTF. This chain connects TRBV5-8 to TRBJ1-2; tentatively, D is TRBD1 (5 bases). The V gene lost 1 base and the J gene lost 7 bases, with 20 bases spanning the gap. Germline assignment: CDR1 SGHTS and CDR2 YDEGEE. The CDR3 totals 16 residues.

CDR3 DNA sequence: TGTGCCAGCGGGCGGACCTACGGGGACGAGCAGTACTTC. It yields the protein CASGRTYGDEQYF. The chain has TRBV27 and TRBJ2-7; maybe TRBD2 (5 bases). The germline CDR1 and CDR2 sequences are MNHEY and SMNVEV (reference sequence). Trimming cost V 8 bases and J 5 bases, with 16 bases left between them. This CDR3 is built from 13 residues.

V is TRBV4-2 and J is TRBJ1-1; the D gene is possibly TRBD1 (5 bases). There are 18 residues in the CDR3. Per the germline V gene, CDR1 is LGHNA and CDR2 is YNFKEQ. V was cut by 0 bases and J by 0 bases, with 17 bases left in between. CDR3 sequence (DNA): TGTGCCAGCAGCCAAGATATCCCCACAGGCCTGCTGAACACTGAAGCTTTCTTT. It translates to CASSQDIPTGLLNTEAFF.

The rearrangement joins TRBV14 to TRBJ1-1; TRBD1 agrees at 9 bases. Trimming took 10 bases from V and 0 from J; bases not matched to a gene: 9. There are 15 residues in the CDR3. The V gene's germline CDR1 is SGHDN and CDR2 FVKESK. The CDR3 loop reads CATGVWDRVNTEAFF. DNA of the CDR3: TGTGCCACGGGAGTCTGGGACAGGGTGAACACTGAAGCTTTCTTT.

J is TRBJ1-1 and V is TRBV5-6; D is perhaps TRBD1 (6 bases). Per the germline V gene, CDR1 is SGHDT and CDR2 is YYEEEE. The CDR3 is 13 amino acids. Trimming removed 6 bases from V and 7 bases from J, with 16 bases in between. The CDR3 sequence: CASILQGGGEAFF. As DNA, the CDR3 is TGTGCCAGCATTCTACAGGGAGGGGGTGAAGCTTTCTTT.

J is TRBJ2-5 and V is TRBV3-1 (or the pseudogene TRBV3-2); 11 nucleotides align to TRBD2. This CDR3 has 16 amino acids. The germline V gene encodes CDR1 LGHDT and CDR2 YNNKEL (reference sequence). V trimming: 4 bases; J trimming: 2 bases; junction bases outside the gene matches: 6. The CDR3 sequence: CASSRDSGGAQETQYF. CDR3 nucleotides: TGTGCCAGCAGCCGAGATAGCGGGGGGGCACAAGAGACCCAGTACTTC.

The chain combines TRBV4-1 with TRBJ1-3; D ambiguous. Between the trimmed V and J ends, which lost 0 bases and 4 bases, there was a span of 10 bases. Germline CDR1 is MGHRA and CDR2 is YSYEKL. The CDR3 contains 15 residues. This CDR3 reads CASSQDQFSGNTIYF. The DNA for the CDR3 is TGCGCCAGCAGCCAAGACCAGTTCTCAGGAAACACCATATATTTT.

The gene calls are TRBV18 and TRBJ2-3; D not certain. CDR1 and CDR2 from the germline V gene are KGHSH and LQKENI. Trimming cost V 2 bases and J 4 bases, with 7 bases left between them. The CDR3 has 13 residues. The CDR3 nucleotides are TGTGCCAGCTCACCATTAGTCTCAGATACGCAGTATTTT. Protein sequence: CASSPLVSDTQYF. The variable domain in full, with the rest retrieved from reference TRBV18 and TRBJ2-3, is NAGVMQNPRHLVRRRGQEARLRCSPMKGHSHVYWYRQLPEEGLKFMVYLQKENIIDESGMPKERFSAEFPKEGPSILRIQQVVRGDSAAYFCASSPLVSDTQYFGPGTRLTVL.

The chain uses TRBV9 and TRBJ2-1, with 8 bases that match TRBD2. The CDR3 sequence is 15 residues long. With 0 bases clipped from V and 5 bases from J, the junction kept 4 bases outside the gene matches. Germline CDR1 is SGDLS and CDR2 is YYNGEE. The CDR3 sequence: CASSVGAGADNEQFF. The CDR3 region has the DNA TGTGCCAGCAGCGTAGGAGCGGGGGCGGACAATGAGCAGTTCTTC.

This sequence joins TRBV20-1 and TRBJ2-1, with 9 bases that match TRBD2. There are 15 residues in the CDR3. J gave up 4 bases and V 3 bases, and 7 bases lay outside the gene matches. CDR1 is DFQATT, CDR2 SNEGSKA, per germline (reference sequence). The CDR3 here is CSASPLAGLYNEQFF. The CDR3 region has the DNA TGCAGTGCTAGTCCCCTAGCGGGGCTTTACAATGAGCAGTTCTTC.

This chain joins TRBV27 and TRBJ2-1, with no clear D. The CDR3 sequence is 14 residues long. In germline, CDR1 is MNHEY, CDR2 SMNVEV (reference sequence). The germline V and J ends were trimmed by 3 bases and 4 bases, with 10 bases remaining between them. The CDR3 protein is CASSFGPTYNEQFF. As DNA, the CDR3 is TGTGCCAGCAGTTTTGGCCCCACATACAATGAGCAGTTCTTC.

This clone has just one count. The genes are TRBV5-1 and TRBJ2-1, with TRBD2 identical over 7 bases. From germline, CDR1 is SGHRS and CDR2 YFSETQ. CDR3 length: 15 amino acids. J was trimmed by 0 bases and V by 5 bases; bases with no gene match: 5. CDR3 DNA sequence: TGCGCCAGCAGATACGGACTAGTCTCCTACAATGAGCAGTTCTTC. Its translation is CASRYGLVSYNEQFF.

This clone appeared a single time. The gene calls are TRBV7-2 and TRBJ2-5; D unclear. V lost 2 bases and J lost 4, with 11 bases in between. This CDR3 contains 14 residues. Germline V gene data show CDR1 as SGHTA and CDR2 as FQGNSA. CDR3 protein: CASSLSPGVETQYF. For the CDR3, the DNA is TGTGCCAGCAGCTTATCACCGGGTGTAGAGACCCAGTACTTC.

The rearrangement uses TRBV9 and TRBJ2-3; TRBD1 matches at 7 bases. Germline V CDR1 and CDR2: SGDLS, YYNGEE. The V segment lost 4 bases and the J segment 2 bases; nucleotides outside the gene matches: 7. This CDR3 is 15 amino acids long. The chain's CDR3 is CASSSGQINTDTQYF. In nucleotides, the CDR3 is TGTGCCAGCAGCTCGGGACAGATTAACACAGATACGCAGTATTTT.